Listed below are T cell receptor beta chains from one sample, sequenced in a study of cytomegalovirus exposure and HLA in healthy donors. The data were produced by immunoSEQ multiplex PCR, yet TCRdb's version contains in-frame clones alone and is incomplete. The table records more than 100,000 clones, more than 75% of them present only once. Sequencing was performed on PBMCs. Receptors were obtained from a woman younger than 35 in good health and CMV-seropositive. Each CDR3 is given with its conserved first and last residue. A D gene is named only where the DNA matches it firmly. The size field is filled for only some rows; it gives once, few, many or a size class.

size	V	D	J	DNA	CDR3
NA	TRBV11-2	NA	TRBJ1-2	TGTGCCAGCAGTTGGAGGGATGGCTACACCTTC	CASSWRDGYTF
NA	TRBV7-7	TRBD1	TRBJ2-7	TGTGCTAGCAGCCCGGGACAGGGGGGAGAGCAGTACTTC	CASSPGQGGEQYF
NA	TRBV13	NA	TRBJ2-3	TGTGCCAGCAGCAGCGGGCGGACTTGGGGCACAGATACGCAGTATTTT	CASSSGRTWGTDTQYF
NA	TRBV5-1	NA	TRBJ1-2	TGCGCCAGCAGTACTCTCCAAGGAGGAATCCCCTATGGCTACACCTTC	CASSTLQGGIPYGYTF
NA	TRBV5-6	NA	TRBJ1-2	TGTGCCAGCAGGTCCATTGGGTCGGGAGGCTACACCTTC	CASRSIGSGGYTF
few	TRBV5-1	NA	TRBJ2-7	TGCGCCAGCAGCTTGGGGAACAGCTACGAGCAGTACTTC	CASSLGNSYEQYF
NA	TRBV4-3	TRBD1	TRBJ2-7	TGCGCCAGCAGCCAGCGACAGGGTGGTTACGAGCAGTACTTC	CASSQRQGGYEQYF
NA	TRBV5-1	TRBD2	TRBJ2-7	TGCGCCAGCAGCGTCAGACTAGCGGGAGGGAATGACGAGCAGTACTTC	CASSVRLAGGNDEQYF
NA	TRBV28	TRBD1	TRBJ2-2	TGTGCCAGCAGCCCTACAGGGGTCGGGGAGCTGTTTTTT	CASSPTGVGELFF
NA	TRBV2	NA	TRBJ1-5	TGTGCCAGCAGTGAAGCCGTTACGTGGGGCGGTCAGCCCCAGCATTTT	CASSEAVTWGGQPQHF
few	TRBV7-3	NA	TRBJ2-7	TGTGCCAGCAGCCGGGACTCGAGAGGCGAGCAGTACTTC	CASSRDSRGEQYF
NA	TRBV4-3	TRBD2	TRBJ2-3	TGCGCCAGCAGCCAAGGAGAGCGACTAGCGGGAGTGGATACGCAGTATTTT	CASSQGERLAGVDTQYF
NA	TRBV29-1	NA	TRBJ1-2	TGCAGCGTTGGGGGACTAAACTATGGCTACACCTTC	CSVGGLNYGYTF
NA	TRBV7-9	NA	TRBJ2-1	TGTGCCAGCAGCTTATTCGGGACTTACTCCTACAATGAGCAGTTCTTC	CASSLFGTYSYNEQFF
NA	TRBV7-2	NA	TRBJ2-5	TGTGCCAGCAGTCTATCGGGCCCGCGGGAAGAGACCCAGTACTTC	CASSLSGPREETQYF
NA	TRBV27	NA	TRBJ2-1	TGTGCCAGCAGTTCATCCCGCTCCTACAATGAGCAGTTCTTC	CASSSSRSYNEQFF
NA	TRBV9	NA	TRBJ1-2	TGTGCCAGCAGCGTAGACGAGGGCTATGGCTACACCTTC	CASSVDEGYGYTF
NA	TRBV5-4	NA	TRBJ2-3	TGTGCCAGCAGCCCGGGACAGGGGCTAGCGGGGTTAGATACGCAGTATTTT	CASSPGQGLAGLDTQYF
NA	TRBV5-1	NA	TRBJ2-7	TGCGCCAGCAGCTTTCAGGTCCCGGAATTATACGAGCAGTACTTC	CASSFQVPELYEQYF
once	TRBV13	NA	TRBJ2-5	TGTGCCAGCAGCTTGAGCGGGACCCAGTACTTC	CASSLSGTQYF
NA	TRBV18	NA	TRBJ1-2	TGTGCCAGCTCACCCTCTGGACAGCCCCATGGCTACACCTTC	CASSPSGQPHGYTF
NA	TRBV7-2	NA	TRBJ1-2	TGTGCCAGCAGCCGGGGGGGACAAACAGGCTACACCTTC	CASSRGGQTGYTF
NA	TRBV19	TRBD1	TRBJ1-5	TGTGCCAGTATAGGAGGAGGCAGGGGGAATCAGCCCCAGCATTTT	CASIGGGRGNQPQHF
NA	TRBV7-2	NA	TRBJ2-1	TGTGCCAGCAGCCTCCTGGAGGTGCAGTTCTTC	CASSLLEVQFF
NA	TRBV21-1	NA	TRBJ2-7	TGTGCCAACAGACTAGCGGGTGACTCCTACGAGCAGTACTTC	CANRLAGDSYEQYF
NA	TRBV12-5	NA	TRBJ2-6	TGTGCTAGTGGTTTGGTACCCGCCAGGGCCTACTCTGGGGCCAACGTCCTGACTTTC	CASGLVPARAYSGANVLTF
once	TRBV4-3	TRBD1	TRBJ2-7	TGCGCCAGCAGCCAAGACCGCGTAGGACAGGGGGCCTACGAGCAGTACTTC	CASSQDRVGQGAYEQYF
NA	TRBV6-5	NA	TRBJ1-1	TGTGCCAGCAGTTACTCAGGGGTCGACACTGAAGCTTTCTTT	CASSYSGVDTEAFF
NA	TRBV5-1	NA	TRBJ1-1	TGCGCCAGCACCTTGGGGGGCCTGAACACTGAAGCTTTCTTT	CASTLGGLNTEAFF
NA	TRBV27	TRBD1	TRBJ2-2	TGTGCCAGCAGTTTAGGGCTCGACAGGGACACCGGGGAGCTGTTTTTT	CASSLGLDRDTGELFF
NA	TRBV19	TRBD1	TRBJ2-3	TGTGCCAGCAGACAGGGGGATACGCAGTATTTT	CASRQGDTQYF
NA	TRBV7-2	NA	TRBJ1-1	TGTGCCAGCAGCTTAAACAGGGAGATCACTGAAGCTTTCTTT	CASSLNREITEAFF
NA	TRBV10-3	TRBD1	TRBJ1-5	TGTGCCATCAGTGGGGCAGGGGGTCAGCCCCAGCATTTT	CAISGAGGQPQHF